The rows below give T cell receptor beta chains drawn from one sample of a study of blood T cell repertoires in COVID-19. The table came from immunoSEQ multiplex PCR; TCRdb's copy has only in-frame clones and leaves some out. This sample has 200,000 or so clones, with roughly 84% found just once. Sequencing was performed on peripheral blood. The source of these receptors is a woman aged 25-40 years who had recovered from COVID-19. The CDR3 runs from the conserved cysteine through the conserved F or W. The order of the fields is V gene, J gene, clone size, D gene, CDR3 protein, CDR3 DNA. D genes are given only for firm matches. Clone size, where shown, is once, few, many, or a class for clones that have expanded.

TRBV6-4	TRBJ2-5	once	TRBD2	CASSDRPATSGSCFSETQYF	TGTGCCAGCAGTGACAGACCAGCGACTAGCGGGAGTTGTTTTTCGGAGACCCAGTACTTC
TRBV9	TRBJ2-5	-	TRBD2	CASSPGAGGQETQYF	TGTGCCAGCAGCCCCGGAGCGGGAGGCCAAGAGACCCAGTACTTC
TRBV30	TRBJ2-2	once	TRBD2	CAWEGLVPGELFF	TGTGCCTGGGAGGGACTAGTCCCCGGGGAGCTGTTTTTT
TRBV19	TRBJ2-7	-	TRBD2	CASSPTSGRAEQYF	TGTGCCAGTAGTCCGACTAGCGGGAGGGCCGAGCAGTACTTC
TRBV6-5	TRBJ2-7	-	TRBD2	CASRPSGPGYEQYF	TGTGCCAGCAGACCTAGCGGCCCTGGTTACGAGCAGTACTTC
TRBV3-1/TRBV3-2	TRBJ2-1	-	TRBD2	CASSRVGGGSIIEQFF	TGTGCCAGCAGCCGGGTCGGGGGGGGAAGTATTATTGAGCAGTTCTTC
TRBV7-9	TRBJ2-7	-	-	CAIDTGGPHEQYF	TGTGCCATCGATACTGGGGGCCCGCACGAGCAGTACTTC
TRBV7-6	TRBJ2-1	-	-	CASSPRMTTLDEQFF	TGTGCCAGCAGCCCGCGAATGACTACGTTGGATGAGCAGTTCTTC
TRBV15	TRBJ1-1	-	-	CATSRDAANTEAFF	TGTGCCACCAGCAGGGATGCGGCTAACACTGAAGCTTTCTTT
TRBV30	TRBJ2-2	few	TRBD2	CAWSVVRGRAGELFF	TGTGCCTGGAGTGTGGTTCGCGGGAGGGCCGGGGAGCTGTTTTTT
TRBV6-5	TRBJ1-2	once	TRBD1	CASSMDRGAGYGYTF	TGTGCCAGCAGTATGGACAGGGGCGCGGGGTATGGCTACACCTTC
TRBV2	TRBJ2-3	-	-	CASSVPPGIDTQYF	TGTGCCAGCAGTGTACCCCCAGGGATAGATACGCAGTATTTT
TRBV6-1	TRBJ1-4	few	TRBD1	CASSEWDRGEKLFF	TGTGCCAGCAGTGAATGGGACAGGGGTGAAAAACTGTTTTTT
TRBV5-1	TRBJ2-5	-	-	CASSLVLQETQYF	TGCGCCAGCAGCTTGGTGCTACAAGAGACCCAGTACTTC
TRBV7-3	TRBJ1-2	-	-	CASSTALSGSHYGYTF	TGTGCCAGCAGCACAGCCCTTTCAGGGTCTCACTATGGCTACACCTTC
TRBV24-1	TRBJ2-2	-	TRBD2	CATSDFQGRASFRELFF	TGTGCCACCAGTGATTTTCAAGGGAGGGCCTCGTTCCGGGAGCTGTTTTTT
TRBV28	TRBJ2-7	-	TRBD1	CASTLGQGPREQYF	TGTGCCAGCACCCTAGGACAGGGACCCCGCGAGCAGTACTTC
TRBV13	TRBJ2-2	-	TRBD2	CASSLASAGVGELFF	TGTGCCAGCAGCTTAGCATCCGCGGGGGTCGGGGAGCTGTTTTTT
TRBV24-1	TRBJ2-5	-	-	CATSVVDRYQETQYF	TGTGCCACCAGTGTCGTAGACAGGTACCAAGAGACCCAGTACTTC
TRBV9	TRBJ1-4	-	TRBD1	CASSVAPGTGEGGEKLFF	TGTGCCAGCAGCGTCGCCCCCGGGACAGGGGAGGGCGGTGAAAAACTGTTTTTT
TRBV18	TRBJ1-1	-	-	CASSPIPRGFSTEAFF	TGTGCCAGCTCACCGATACCCCGAGGTTTTAGCACTGAAGCTTTCTTT
TRBV28	TRBJ2-7	few	TRBD1	CASRPTRWGDRSTYEQYF	TGTGCCAGCAGACCAACCCGATGGGGGGACAGGTCCACCTACGAGCAGTACTTC
TRBV24-1	TRBJ2-3	once	-	CATSGPGEADTQYF	TGTGCCACCAGTGGTCCGGGAGAGGCAGATACGCAGTATTTT
TRBV3-1/TRBV3-2	TRBJ2-7	-	-	CASSQDLVTSEQYF	TGTGCCAGCAGCCAAGATCTTGTGACAAGCGAGCAGTACTTC
TRBV6-1	TRBJ2-7	-	TRBD2	CASSETASGSSYEQYF	TGTGCCAGCAGTGAAACGGCTAGCGGGTCTTCCTACGAGCAGTACTTC
TRBV30	TRBJ1-1	-	-	CAWRTGGGGNTEAFF	TGTGCCTGGAGGACTGGCGGAGGAGGGAACACTGAAGCTTTCTTT
TRBV6-5	TRBJ2-2	-	-	CASSLVTANTGELFF	TGTGCCAGCAGTTTGGTTACAGCTAACACCGGGGAGCTGTTTTTT
TRBV9	TRBJ2-2	-	TRBD2	CASSAPGSGVNTGELFF	TGTGCCAGCAGCGCCCCGGGTAGCGGGGTGAACACCGGGGAGCTGTTTTTT
TRBV19	TRBJ1-4	-	TRBD1	CASSNRGRPEKLFF	TGTGCCAGTAGTAACAGGGGGCGACCTGAAAAACTGTTTTTT
TRBV18	TRBJ1-1	-	-	CASSPRQLKNTEAFF	TGTGCCAGCTCACCACGACAGCTGAAGAACACTGAAGCTTTCTTT
TRBV18	TRBJ1-1	-	TRBD1	CASSPKDRGRGTEAFF	TGTGCCAGCTCACCAAAAGACAGGGGACGTGGAACTGAAGCTTTCTTT
TRBV27	TRBJ2-1	-	TRBD1	CASSSTGTGDREQFF	TGTGCCAGCAGTTCAACCGGGACAGGGGACCGTGAGCAGTTCTTC
TRBV5-4	TRBJ2-5	-	TRBD2	CASSATTSGETQYF	TGTGCCAGCAGCGCGACCACTAGCGGGGAGACCCAGTACTTC
TRBV27	TRBJ2-5	-	-	CASRVSETQETQYF	TGTGCCAGCAGGGTTAGCGAAACGCAAGAGACCCAGTACTTC
TRBV9	TRBJ1-1	-	-	CASSPSGHLNTEAFF	TGTGCCAGCAGCCCATCGGGACACCTGAACACTGAAGCTTTCTTT
TRBV29-1	TRBJ1-4	-	-	CSVLLVGASEKLFF	TGCAGCGTCCTATTAGTAGGGGCCAGCGAAAAACTGTTTTTT
TRBV5-1	TRBJ2-2	-	TRBD2	CASSLPSGSGTGELFF	TGCGCCAGCAGCTTGCCGAGCGGGAGTGGCACCGGGGAGCTGTTTTTT
TRBV28	TRBJ1-1	once	-	CASSLARDSVNTEAFF	TGTGCCAGCAGTTTAGCCCGAGACAGTGTGAACACTGAAGCTTTCTTT
TRBV7-6	TRBJ1-2	-	-	CASSNTGMGYTF	TGTGCCAGCAGCAATACAGGGATGGGCTACACCTTC
TRBV11-2	TRBJ2-3	few	TRBD2	CASSYLAGETDTQYF	TGTGCCAGCAGCTACCTAGCGGGAGAGACAGATACGCAGTATTTT
TRBV29-1	TRBJ1-2	-	-	CSVEDWRASGGYTF	TGCAGCGTTGAAGACTGGAGGGCGTCGGGAGGCTACACCTTC
TRBV15	TRBJ1-5	-	TRBD1	CATSTDREGQPQHF	TGTGCCACCAGCACGGACAGGGAAGGTCAGCCCCAGCATTTT
TRBV5-8	TRBJ2-3	-	TRBD2	CASSLWDKAKLAGVDTQYF	TGTGCCAGCAGCTTGTGGGACAAGGCGAAACTAGCGGGAGTAGATACGCAGTATTTT
TRBV28	TRBJ1-2	-	-	CASSSYVRGHTNYGYTF	TGTGCCAGCAGTTCCTACGTAAGGGGACACACCAACTATGGCTACACCTTC
TRBV10-3	TRBJ1-5	once	-	CAISERGRDNQPQHF	TGTGCCATCAGTGAGCGAGGACGGGACAATCAGCCCCAGCATTTT
TRBV5-4	TRBJ2-3	-	-	CASSFRAGELVQYF	TGTGCCAGCAGCTTCCGGGCAGGGGAGTTAGTTCAGTATTTT
TRBV11-2	TRBJ2-1	-	TRBD1	CASSLGQGIHNEQFF	TGTGCCAGCAGCTTAGGACAGGGGATCCACAATGAGCAGTTCTTC
TRBV5-1	TRBJ1-4	-	-	CASSLGSATNEKLFF	TGCGCCAGCAGCTTGGGGTCAGCAACTAATGAAAAACTGTTTTTT
TRBV30	TRBJ1-2	-	-	CAWSGGLYGIYGYTF	TGTGCCTGGAGTGGGGGACTTTACGGGATATATGGCTACACCTTC
TRBV4-1	TRBJ1-5	few	TRBD1	CASSLGQLNQPQHF	TGCGCCAGCAGCCTGGGACAGCTCAATCAGCCCCAGCATTTT
TRBV5-4	TRBJ2-5	-	-	CASSRGLQETQYF	TGTGCCAGCAGCCGAGGACTACAAGAGACCCAGTACTTC
TRBV7-6	TRBJ2-7	-	TRBD2	CASSSTATSGSYEQYF	TGTGCCAGCAGCTCCACGGCGACTAGCGGATCCTACGAGCAGTACTTC
TRBV5-4	TRBJ2-1	-	-	CASTELNEQFF	TGTGCCAGCACTGAACTAAATGAGCAGTTCTTC
TRBV6-5	TRBJ2-7	-	-	CASSTGHSYEQYF	TGTGCCAGCAGTACAGGGCATTCCTACGAGCAGTACTTC
TRBV24-1	TRBJ2-7	-	-	CATSDSLDRQYF	TGTGCCACCAGTGATTCCCTGGACAGGCAGTACTTC
TRBV5-6	TRBJ1-3	few	-	CASSVHRNTIYF	TGTGCCAGCAGCGTTCACAGAAACACCATATATTTT
TRBV2	TRBJ1-2	-	-	CASRDRQWGYTF	TGTGCCAGCAGGGACCGACAGTGGGGCTACACCTTC